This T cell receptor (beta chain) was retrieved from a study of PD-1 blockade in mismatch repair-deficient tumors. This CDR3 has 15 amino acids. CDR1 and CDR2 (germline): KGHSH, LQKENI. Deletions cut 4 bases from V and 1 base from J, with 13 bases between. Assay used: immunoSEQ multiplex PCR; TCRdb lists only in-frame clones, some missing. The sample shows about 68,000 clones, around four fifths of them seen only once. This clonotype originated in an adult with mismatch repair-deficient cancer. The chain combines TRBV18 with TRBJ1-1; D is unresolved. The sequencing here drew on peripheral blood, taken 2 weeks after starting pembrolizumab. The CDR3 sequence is CASSLTPGSNTEAFF. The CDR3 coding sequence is TGTGCCAGCTCACTCACTCCCGGATCGAACACTGAAGCTTTCTTT. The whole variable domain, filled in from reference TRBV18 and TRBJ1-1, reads NAGVMQNPRHLVRRRGQEARLRCSPMKGHSHVYWYRQLPEEGLKFMVYLQKENIIDESGMPKERFSAEFPKEGPSILRIQQVVRGDSAAYFCASSLTPGSNTEAFFGQGTRLTVV.